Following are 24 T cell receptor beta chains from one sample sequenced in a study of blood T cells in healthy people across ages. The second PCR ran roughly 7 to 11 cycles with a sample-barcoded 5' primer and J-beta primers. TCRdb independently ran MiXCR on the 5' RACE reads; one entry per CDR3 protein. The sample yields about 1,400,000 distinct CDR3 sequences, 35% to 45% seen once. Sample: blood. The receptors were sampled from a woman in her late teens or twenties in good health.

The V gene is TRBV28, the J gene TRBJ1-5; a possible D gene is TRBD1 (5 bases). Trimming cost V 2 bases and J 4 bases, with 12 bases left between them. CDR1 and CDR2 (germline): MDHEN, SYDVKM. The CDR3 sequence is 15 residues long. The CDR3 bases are TGTGCCAGCAGTTTACAGGGTCGAATTAATCAGCCCCAGCATTTT. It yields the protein CASSLQGRINQPQHF.

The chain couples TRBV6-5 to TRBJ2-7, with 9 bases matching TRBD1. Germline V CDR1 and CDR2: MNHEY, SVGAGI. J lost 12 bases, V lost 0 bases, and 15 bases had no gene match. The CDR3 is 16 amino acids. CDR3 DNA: TGTGCCAGCAGTTACTCGCCGGGGACAGGGCAAGAGACCCGGTACTTC. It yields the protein CASSYSPGTGQETRYF.

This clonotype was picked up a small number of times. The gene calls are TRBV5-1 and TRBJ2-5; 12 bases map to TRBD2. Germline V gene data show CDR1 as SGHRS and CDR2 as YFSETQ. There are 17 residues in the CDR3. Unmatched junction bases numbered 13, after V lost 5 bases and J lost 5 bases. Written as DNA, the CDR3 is TGCGCCAGCAGATTTCGTTCTAGCGGGGGGGCAGGTGAGACCCAGTACTTC. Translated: CASRFRSSGGAGETQYF.

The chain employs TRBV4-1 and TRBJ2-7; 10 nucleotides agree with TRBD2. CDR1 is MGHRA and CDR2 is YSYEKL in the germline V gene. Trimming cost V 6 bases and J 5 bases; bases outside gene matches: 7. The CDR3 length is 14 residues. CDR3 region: CASRKSLAGNEQYF. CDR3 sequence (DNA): TGCGCCAGCAGAAAATCACTAGCGGGAAACGAGCAGTACTTC.

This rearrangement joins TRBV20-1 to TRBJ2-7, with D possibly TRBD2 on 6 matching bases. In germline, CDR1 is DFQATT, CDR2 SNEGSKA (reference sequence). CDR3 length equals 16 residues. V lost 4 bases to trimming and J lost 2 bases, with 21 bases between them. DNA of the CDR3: TGCAGTGCTACCAGGAAGTTCGGGACTGATCCCTACGAGCAGTACTTC. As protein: CSATRKFGTDPYEQYF.

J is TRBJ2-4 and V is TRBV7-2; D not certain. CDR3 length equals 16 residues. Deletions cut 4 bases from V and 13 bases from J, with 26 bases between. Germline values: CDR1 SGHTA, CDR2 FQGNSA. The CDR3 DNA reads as TGTGCCAGCAGCTCGAGCCGGGTGATTCACTCCTACGGGCAGTACTTC. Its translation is CASSSSRVIHSYGQYF.

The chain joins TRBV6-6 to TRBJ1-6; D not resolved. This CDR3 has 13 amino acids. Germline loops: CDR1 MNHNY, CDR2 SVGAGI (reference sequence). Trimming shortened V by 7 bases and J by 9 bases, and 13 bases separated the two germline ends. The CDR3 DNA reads TGTGCCAGCATTTGGGGAATTGGTTCACCCCTCCACTTT. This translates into CASIWGIGSPLHF.

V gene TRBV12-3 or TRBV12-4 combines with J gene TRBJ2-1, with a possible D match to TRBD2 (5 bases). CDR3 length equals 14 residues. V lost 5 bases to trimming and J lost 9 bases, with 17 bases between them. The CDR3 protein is CASSPALATLEQFF. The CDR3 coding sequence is TGTGCCAGCAGTCCCGCCCTAGCAACCCTTGAGCAGTTCTTC.

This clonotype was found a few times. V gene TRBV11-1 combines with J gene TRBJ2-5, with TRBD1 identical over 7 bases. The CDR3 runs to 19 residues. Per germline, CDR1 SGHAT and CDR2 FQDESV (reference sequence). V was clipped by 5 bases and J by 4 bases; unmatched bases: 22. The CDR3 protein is CASSLPDPFGSAGGETQYF. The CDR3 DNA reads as TGTGCCAGCAGCCTTCCCGATCCGTTTGGGTCTGCAGGGGGAGAGACCCAGTACTTC.

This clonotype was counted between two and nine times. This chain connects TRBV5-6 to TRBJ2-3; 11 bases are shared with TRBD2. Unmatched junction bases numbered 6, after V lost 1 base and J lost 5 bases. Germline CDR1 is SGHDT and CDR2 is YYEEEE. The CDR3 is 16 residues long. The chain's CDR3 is CASSLYLAGGIDTQYF. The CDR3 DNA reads TGTGCCAGCAGCTTGTATTTAGCGGGGGGGATAGATACGCAGTATTTT.

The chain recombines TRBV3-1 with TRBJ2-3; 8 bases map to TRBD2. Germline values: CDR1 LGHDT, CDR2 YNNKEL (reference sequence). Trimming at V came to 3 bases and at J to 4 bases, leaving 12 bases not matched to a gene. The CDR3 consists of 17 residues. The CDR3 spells CASSHSGGRLGPDTQYF. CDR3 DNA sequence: TGTGCCAGCAGCCACTCGGGGGGGCGGTTGGGCCCAGATACGCAGTATTTT.

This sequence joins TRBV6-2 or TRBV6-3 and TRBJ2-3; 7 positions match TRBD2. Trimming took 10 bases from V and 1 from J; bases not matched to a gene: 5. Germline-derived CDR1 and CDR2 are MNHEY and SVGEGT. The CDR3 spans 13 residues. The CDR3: CATREAGTDTQYF. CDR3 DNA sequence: TGTGCCACCCGGGAGGCCGGCACAGATACGCAGTATTTT.

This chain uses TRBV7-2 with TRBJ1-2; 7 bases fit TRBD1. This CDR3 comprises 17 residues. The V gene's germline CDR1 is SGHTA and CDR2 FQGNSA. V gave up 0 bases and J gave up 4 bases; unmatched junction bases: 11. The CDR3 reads CASSLAGGQGVGYGYTF. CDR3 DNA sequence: TGTGCCAGCAGCTTAGCGGGTGGGCAGGGGGTAGGCTATGGCTACACCTTC.

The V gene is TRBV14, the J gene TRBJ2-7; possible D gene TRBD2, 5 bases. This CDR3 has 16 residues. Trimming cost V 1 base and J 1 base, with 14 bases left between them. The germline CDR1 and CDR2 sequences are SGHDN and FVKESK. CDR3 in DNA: TGTGCCAGCAGCCAAGTTGCGGGCGTGTCTTCCTACGAGCAGTACTTC. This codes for CASSQVAGVSSYEQYF.

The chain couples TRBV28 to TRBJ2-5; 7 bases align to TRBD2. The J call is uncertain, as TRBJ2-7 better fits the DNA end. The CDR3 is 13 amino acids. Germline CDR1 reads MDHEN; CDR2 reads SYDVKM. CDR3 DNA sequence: TGTGCCAGCAGAGGACCCGGGGGGTACGAGCAGTACTTC. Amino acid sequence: CASRGPGGYEQYF.

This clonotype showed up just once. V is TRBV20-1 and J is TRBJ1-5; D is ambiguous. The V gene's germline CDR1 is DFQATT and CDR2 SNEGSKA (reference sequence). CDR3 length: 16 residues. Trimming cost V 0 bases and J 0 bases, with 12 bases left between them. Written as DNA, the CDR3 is TGCAGTGCTAGAGATCTCGCACAGTATAGCAATCAGCCCCAGCATTTT. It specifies CSARDLAQYSNQPQHF.

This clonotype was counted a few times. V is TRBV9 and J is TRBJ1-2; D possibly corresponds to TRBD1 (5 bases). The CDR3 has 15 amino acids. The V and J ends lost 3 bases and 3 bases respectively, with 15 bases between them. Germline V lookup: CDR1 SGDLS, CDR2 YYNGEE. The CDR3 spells CASSAANTGDYGYTF. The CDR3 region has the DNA TGTGCCAGCAGCGCCGCAAATACAGGAGACTATGGCTACACCTTC.

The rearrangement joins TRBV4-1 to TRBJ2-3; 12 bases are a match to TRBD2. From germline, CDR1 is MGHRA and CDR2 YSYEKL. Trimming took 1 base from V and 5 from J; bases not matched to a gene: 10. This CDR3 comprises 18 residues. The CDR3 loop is CASSQGELAGGPVDTQYF. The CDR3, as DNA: TGCGCCAGCAGCCAAGGGGAGCTAGCGGGAGGGCCTGTAGATACGCAGTATTTT.

CDR3 protein: CASSGTSGSREEQFF. The CDR3 nucleotides read TGTGCCAGCAGTGGGACTAGCGGGAGTAGGGAGGAGCAGTTCTTC. This sequence joins TRBV2 and TRBJ2-1; TRBD2 matches 13 bases. Looked up from germline, CDR1 is SNHLY and CDR2 is FYNNEI. The CDR3 is 15 residues long. V shed 4 bases and J 10 bases; nucleotides not matched to a gene: 7.

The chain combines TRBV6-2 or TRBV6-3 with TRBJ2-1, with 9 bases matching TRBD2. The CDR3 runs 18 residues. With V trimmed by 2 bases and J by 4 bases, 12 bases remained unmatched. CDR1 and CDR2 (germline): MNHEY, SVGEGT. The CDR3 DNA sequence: TGTGCCAGCAGTTACCGTACAAGCGGGGGGCTCCCATACAATGAGCAGTTCTTC. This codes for CASSYRTSGGLPYNEQFF.

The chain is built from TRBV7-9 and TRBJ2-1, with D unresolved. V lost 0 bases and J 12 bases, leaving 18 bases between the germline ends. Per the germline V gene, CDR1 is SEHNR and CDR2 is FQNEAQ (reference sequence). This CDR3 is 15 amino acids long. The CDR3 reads CASSLAESRSQGQFF. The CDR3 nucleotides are TGTGCCAGCAGCTTAGCTGAGAGCCGGTCCCAAGGGCAGTTCTTC.

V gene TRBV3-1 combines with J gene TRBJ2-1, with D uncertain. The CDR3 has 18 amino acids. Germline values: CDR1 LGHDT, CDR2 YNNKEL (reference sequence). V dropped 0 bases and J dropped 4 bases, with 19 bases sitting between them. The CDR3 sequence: CASSQDLVTPTLYNEQFF. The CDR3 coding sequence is TGTGCCAGCAGCCAAGATCTTGTGACCCCTACACTATACAATGAGCAGTTCTTC.

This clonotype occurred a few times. The CDR3 sequence is CASSLLENYEQYF. In DNA, the CDR3 is TGTGCCAGCAGCTTATTAGAGAACTACGAGCAGTACTTC. The V call is TRBV7-2, the J call TRBJ2-7, with D unclear. Germline CDR1 and CDR2: SGHTA and FQGNSA. Trimming removed 2 bases from V and 3 bases from J, with 8 bases in between. The CDR3 has 13 residues.

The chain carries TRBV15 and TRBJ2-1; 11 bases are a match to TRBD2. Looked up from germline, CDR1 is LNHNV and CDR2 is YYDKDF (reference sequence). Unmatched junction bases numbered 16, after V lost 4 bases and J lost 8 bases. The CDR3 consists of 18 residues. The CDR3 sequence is CATSKRGSGGAGSHEQFF. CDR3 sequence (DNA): TGTGCCACCAGCAAAAGAGGTAGCGGGGGGGCCGGTAGCCATGAGCAGTTCTTC.